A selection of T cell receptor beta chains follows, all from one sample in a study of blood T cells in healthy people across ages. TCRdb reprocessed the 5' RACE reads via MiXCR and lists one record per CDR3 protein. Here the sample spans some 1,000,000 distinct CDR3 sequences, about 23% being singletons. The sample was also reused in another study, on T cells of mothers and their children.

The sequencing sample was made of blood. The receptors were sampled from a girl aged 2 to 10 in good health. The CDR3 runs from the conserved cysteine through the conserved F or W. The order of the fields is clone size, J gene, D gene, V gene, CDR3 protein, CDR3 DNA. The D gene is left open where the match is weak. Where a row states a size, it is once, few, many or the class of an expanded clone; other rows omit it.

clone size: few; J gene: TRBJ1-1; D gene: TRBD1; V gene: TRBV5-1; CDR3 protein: CASSFLSGQIRGEAFF; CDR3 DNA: TGCGCCAGCAGCTTTCTATCGGGACAGATACGCGGTGAAGCTTTCTTT
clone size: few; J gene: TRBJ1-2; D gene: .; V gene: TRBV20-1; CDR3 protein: CSARAPGVGYTF; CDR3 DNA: TGCAGTGCTAGAGCGCCAGGGGTTGGCTACACCTTC
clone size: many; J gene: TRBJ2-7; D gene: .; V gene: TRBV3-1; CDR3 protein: CASSLVGLEQYF; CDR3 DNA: TGTGCCAGCAGTCTTGTGGGGCTCGAGCAGTACTTC
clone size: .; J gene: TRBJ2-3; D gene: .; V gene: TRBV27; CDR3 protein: CASSHPQGGTQYF; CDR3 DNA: TGTGCCAGCAGCCACCCTCAAGGGGGGACCCAGTACTTT
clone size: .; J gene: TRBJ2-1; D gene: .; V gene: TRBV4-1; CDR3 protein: CASSLIASHEQFF; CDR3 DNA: TGCGCCAGCAGCCTCATAGCGTCCCATGAGCAGTTCTTC
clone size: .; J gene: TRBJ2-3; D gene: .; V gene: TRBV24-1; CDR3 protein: CATSDPRLGPPDTQYF; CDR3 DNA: TGTGCCACCAGTGATCCGCGACTAGGGCCGCCAGATACGCAGTATTTT
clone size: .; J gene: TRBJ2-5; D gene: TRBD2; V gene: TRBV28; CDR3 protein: CASSSPGRVETQYF; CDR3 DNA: TGTGCCAGCAGCTCCCCAGGGAGGGTTGAGACCCAGTACTTC
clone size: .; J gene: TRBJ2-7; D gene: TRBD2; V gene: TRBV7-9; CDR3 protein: CASSSTTSGDEQYF; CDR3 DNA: TGTGCCAGCAGCTCAACGACTAGCGGGGACGAGCAGTACTTC
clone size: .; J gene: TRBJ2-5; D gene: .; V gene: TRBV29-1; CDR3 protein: CSLVGQEETQYF; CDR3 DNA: TGCAGCCTCGTGGGGCAGGAAGAGACCCAGTACTTC
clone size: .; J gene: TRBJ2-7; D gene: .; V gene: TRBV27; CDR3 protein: CASRIEGSGEQYF; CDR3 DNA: TGTGCCAGCCGGATTGAGGGATCTGGCGAGCAGTACTTC
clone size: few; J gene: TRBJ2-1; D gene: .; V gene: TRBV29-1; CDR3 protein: CSVVEGGDEQFF; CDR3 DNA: TGCAGCGTTGTAGAGGGTGGCGATGAGCAGTTCTTC
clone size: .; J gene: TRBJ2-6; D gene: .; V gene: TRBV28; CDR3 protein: CATKKDSGANVLTF; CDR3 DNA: TGTGCCACCAAAAAGGACTCTGGGGCCAACGTCCTGACTTTC
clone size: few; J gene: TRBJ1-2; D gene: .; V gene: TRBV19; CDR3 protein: CASSILAEEYGYTF; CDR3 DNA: TGTGCCAGTAGTATTTTGGCGGAAGAATATGGCTACACCTTC
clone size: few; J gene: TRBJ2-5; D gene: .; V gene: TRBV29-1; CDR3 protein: CSVEVLRDLETQYF; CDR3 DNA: TGCAGCGTTGAAGTACTAAGGGACCTAGAGACCCAGTACTTC
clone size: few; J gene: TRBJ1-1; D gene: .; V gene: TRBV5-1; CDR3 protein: CASSFTGPTEAFF; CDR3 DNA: TGCGCCAGCAGCTTTACGGGGCCCACTGAAGCTTTCTTT
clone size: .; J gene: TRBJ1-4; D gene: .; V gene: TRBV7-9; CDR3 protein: CASRGAVNEKLFF; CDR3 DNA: TGTGCCAGCAGAGGGGCGGTTAATGAAAAACTGTTTTTT
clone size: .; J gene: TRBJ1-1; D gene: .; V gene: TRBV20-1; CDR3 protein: CSARDQAGAFRAFF; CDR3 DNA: TGCAGTGCTAGAGATCAGGCAGGGGCATTCAGAGCTTTCTTT
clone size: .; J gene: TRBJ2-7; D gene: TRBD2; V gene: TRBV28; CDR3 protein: CASSERELEQYF; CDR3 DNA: TGTGCCAGCAGTGAGCGGGAGCTCGAGCAGTACTTC
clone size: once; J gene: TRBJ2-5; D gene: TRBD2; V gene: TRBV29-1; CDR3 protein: CSVGGVAGDQETQYF; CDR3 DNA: TGCAGCGTAGGGGGGGTAGCGGGAGACCAAGAGACCCAGTACTTC
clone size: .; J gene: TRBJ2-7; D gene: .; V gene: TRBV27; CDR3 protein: CASSSQAPSYEQYF; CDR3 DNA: TGTGCCAGCAGTTCCCAGGCGCCCTCCTACGAGCAGTACTTC
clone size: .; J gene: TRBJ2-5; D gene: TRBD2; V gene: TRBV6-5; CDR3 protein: CASRVAGVGQETQYF; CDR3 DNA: TGTGCCAGCAGAGTAGCGGGAGTAGGCCAAGAGACCCAGTACTTC
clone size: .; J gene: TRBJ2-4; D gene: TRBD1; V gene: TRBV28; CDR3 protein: CASSRQGPVAKNIQYF; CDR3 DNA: TGTGCCAGCAGTCGACAGGGGCCCGTAGCCAAAAACATTCAGTACTTC
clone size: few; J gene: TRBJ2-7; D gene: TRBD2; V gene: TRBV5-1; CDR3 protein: CASSLRTSGIEQYF; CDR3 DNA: TGCGCCAGCAGCTTGAGGACTAGCGGGATAGAGCAGTACTTC
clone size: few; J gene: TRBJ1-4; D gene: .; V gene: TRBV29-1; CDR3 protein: CSVEEEKLFF; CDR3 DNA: TGCAGCGTTGAAGAGGAAAAACTGTTTTTT
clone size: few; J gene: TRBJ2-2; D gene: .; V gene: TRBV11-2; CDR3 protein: CASSLEPNTGELFF; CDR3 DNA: TGTGCCAGCAGCTTAGAACCGAACACCGGGGAGCTGTTTTTT
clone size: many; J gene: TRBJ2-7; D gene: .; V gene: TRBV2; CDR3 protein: CASSEGDTYEQYF; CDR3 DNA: TGTGCCAGCAGTGAGGGGGACACCTACGAGCAGTACTTC
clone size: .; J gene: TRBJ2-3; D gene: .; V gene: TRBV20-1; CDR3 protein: CSADDTLATDTQYF; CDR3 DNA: TGCAGTGCTGATGACACCCTCGCGACAGATACGCAGTATTTT
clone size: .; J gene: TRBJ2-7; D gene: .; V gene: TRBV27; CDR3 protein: CASSLELNLATSEQYF; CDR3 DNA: TGTGCCAGCAGTTTAGAACTCAACCTTGCTACGTCCGAGCAGTACTTC
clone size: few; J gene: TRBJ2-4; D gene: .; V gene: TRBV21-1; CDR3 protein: CASSKDRDQYF; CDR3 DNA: TGTGCCAGCAGCAAGGACAGAGATCAGTACTTC
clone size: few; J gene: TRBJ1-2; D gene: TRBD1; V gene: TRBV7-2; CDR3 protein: CASRGTGGPYGYTF; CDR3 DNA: TGTGCCAGCAGGGGGACAGGGGGTCCCTATGGCTACACCTTC
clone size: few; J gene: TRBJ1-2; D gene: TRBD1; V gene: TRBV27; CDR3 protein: CASSLTWTGSYGYTF; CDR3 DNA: TGTGCCAGCAGTCTGACCTGGACAGGAAGCTATGGCTACACCTTC
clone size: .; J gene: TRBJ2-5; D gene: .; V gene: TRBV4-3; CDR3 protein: CASSQDLGTPTETQYF; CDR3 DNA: TGCGCCAGCAGCCAAGATTTAGGGACTCCTACGGAGACCCAGTACTTC
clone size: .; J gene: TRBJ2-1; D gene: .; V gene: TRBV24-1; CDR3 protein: CATSDSPAYNEQFF; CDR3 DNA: TGTGCCACCAGTGATAGCCCCGCCTACAATGAGCAGTTCTTC
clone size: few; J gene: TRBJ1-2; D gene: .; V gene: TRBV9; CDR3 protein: CASSVAGDNYGYTF; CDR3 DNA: TGTGCCAGCAGCGTAGCGGGGGATAACTATGGCTACACCTTC
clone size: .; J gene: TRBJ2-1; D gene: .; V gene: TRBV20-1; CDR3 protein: CSARAAGENEQFF; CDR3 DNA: TGCAGTGCTAGAGCCGCAGGGGAAAATGAGCAGTTCTTC
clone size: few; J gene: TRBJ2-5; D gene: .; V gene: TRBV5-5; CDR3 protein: CASRVGVNQETQYF; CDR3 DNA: TGTGCCAGCAGGGTCGGGGTCAACCAAGAGACCCAGTACTTC
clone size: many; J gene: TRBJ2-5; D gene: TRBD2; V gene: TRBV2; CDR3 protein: CASSVWGGEETQYF; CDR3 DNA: TGTGCCAGCAGTGTGTGGGGGGGGGAAGAGACCCAGTACTTC
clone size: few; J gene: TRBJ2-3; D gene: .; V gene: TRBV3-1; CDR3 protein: CASSQVTANTQYF; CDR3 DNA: TGTGCCAGCAGCCAAGTAACGGCAAATACGCAGTATTTT
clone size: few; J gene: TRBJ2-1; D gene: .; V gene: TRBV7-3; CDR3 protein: CASSPSITGTLEQFF; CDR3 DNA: TGTGCCAGCAGCCCTAGTATAACCGGGACACTTGAGCAGTTCTTC
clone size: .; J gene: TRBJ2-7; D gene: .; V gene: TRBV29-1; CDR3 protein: CSVAGGVRSYEQYF; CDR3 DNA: TGCAGCGTTGCTGGCGGGGTTCGCTCCTACGAGCAGTACTTC
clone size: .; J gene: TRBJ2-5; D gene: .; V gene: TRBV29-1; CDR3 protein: CSAGPPRETQYF; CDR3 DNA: TGCAGCGCTGGGCCTCCTCGGGAGACCCAGTACTTC
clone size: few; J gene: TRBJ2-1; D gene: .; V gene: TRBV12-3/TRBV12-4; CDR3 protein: CASSSLSFAPDEQFF; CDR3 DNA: TGTGCCAGCAGTTCCCTTTCCTTCGCGCCGGATGAGCAGTTCTTC
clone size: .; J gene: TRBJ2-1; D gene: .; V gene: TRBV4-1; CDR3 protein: CASSPHQRTSYNEQFF; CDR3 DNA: TGCGCCAGCAGCCCCCATCAGCGGACCTCCTACAATGAGCAGTTCTTC